The present T cell receptor (beta chain) was sequenced within a study of blood T cell repertoires in COVID-19. The V and J ends lost 0 bases and 3 bases, in that order; junction bases with no gene match: 5. Germline CDR1 and CDR2: KGHSH and LQKENI. There are 16 residues in the CDR3. In the authors' workflow: Researchers report that nucleated cell counts were estimated from reference gene primer amplification. Repertoires were generated with immunoSEQ multiplex PCR, while TCRdb's copy carries only in-frame clones and drops some. That table gives V, J and clone size, and the DNA gave D and trimming. The table shows about 170,000 clones, with roughly 87% occurring only once. Membership in each cohort depended on participant-reported clinical history.

This receptor was taken from a human donor with acute COVID-19. The donor label of this sample is uncertain. The V gene is TRBV18, the J gene TRBJ2-3; 8 bases align to TRBD2. Material: PBMCs or T cells enriched from blood (not recorded which). In DNA form, the CDR3 reads TGTGCCAGCTCACCACCGGCGGGACTAGGTACAGATACGCAGTATTTT. This sequence encodes CASSPPAGLGTDTQYF.